Reported below is one T cell receptor beta chain. This sample was included in a study of blood T cell repertoires in COVID-19. About the research overall: PBMCs, B-cell-depleted T cells, or T cells provided the cDNA or gDNA that made up the material.

Profiled with immunoSEQ multiplex PCR; TCRdb holds only in-frame clones, not every one. This table has 100,000 to 150,000 clones, roughly 85% appearing once. The CDR3 consists of 15 residues. Trimming cost V 2 bases and J 10 bases, with 16 bases left between them. The V gene's germline CDR1 is SGHKS and CDR2 YYEKEE (reference sequence). This sequence originates from a man aged 80 or over with active or convalescent COVID-19. The chain employs TRBV5-5 and TRBJ1-6; no clear D gene. Material for sequencing was peripheral blood. Here the CDR3 reads CASSLGGRDRSPLHF. The CDR3 DNA follows: TGTGCCAGCAGCTTAGGTGGTCGGGATCGATCACCCCTCCACTTT.